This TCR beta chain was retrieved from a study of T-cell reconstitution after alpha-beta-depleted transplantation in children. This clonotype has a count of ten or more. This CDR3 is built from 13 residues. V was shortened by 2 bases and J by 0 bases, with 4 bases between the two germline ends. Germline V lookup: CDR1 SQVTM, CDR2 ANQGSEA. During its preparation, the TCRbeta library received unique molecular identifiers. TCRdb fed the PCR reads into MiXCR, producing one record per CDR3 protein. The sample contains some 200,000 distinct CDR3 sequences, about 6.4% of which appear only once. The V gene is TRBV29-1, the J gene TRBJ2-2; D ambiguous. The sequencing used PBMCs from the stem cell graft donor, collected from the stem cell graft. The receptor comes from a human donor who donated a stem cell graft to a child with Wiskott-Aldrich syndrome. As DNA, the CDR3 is TGCAGCGTTGAACGCACGAACACCGGGGAGCTGTTTTTT. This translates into CSVERTNTGELFF.